The 13 T cell receptor beta chains reported below all come from one sample, sequenced in a study of blood T cell repertoires in COVID-19. TCRdb's copy holds only in-frame clones and misses some; the assay was immunoSEQ multiplex PCR. The sample lists over 150,000 clones, about 88% occurring once. Sample: peripheral blood. These receptors all come from a man aged 50 to 60 with COVID-19, enrolled during active disease.

J is TRBJ2-2 and V is TRBV9, with 10 bases fitting TRBD1. The V and J ends lost 3 bases and 7 bases, in that order; junction bases with no gene match: 6. The CDR3 has 15 residues. The germline V gene has CDR1 SGDLS and CDR2 YYNGEE. Written as DNA, the CDR3 is TGTGCCAGCAGCGAGCGACAGGGGGCCTTCGGGGAGCTGTTTTTT. Translated: CASSERQGAFGELFF.

In DNA, the CDR3 is TGTGCCAGCAGCTCCGGGACAGGGCAACCCTCCCAACTCCACTTT. Translating gives CASSSGTGQPSQLHF. The chain recombines TRBV7-2 with TRBJ1-6; 9 bases fit TRBD1. The CDR3 spans 15 residues. Germline V gene lookup returns CDR1 SGHTA and CDR2 FQGNSA. J lost 16 bases, V lost 4 bases, and 14 bases had no gene match.

This chain connects TRBV29-1 to TRBJ1-1; 9 nucleotides agree with TRBD1. The junction had 7 bases not matched to a gene; V was cut back by 7 bases and J by 7 bases. Per germline, CDR1 SQVTM and CDR2 ANQGSEA. The CDR3 totals 12 residues. The CDR3 sequence: CSAGTGTLEAFF. Written as DNA, the CDR3 is TGCAGCGCCGGGACAGGGACCCTTGAAGCTTTCTTT.

Remarks on this clone: The identical CDR3 is also encoded by other nucleotide sequences in the sample. V and J are TRBV18 and TRBJ2-3; D is ambiguous. The CDR3 totals 12 residues. CDR1 is KGHSH, CDR2 LQKENI, per germline. V lost 3 bases and J 3 bases, leaving 4 bases between the germline ends. CDR3 nucleotides: TGTGCCAGCTCACCCTCGACAGATACGCAGTATTTT. Encoded protein: CASSPSTDTQYF.

This chain links TRBV19 with TRBJ2-5, with a possible D match to TRBD2 (6 bases). From germline, CDR1 is LNHDA and CDR2 SQIVND (reference sequence). There are 13 residues in the CDR3. The V end lost 5 bases, the J end lost 4 bases, and 11 bases lay between the germline ends. For the CDR3, the DNA is TGTGCCAGTAGTGAACTAGCCCGAGAGACCCAGTACTTC. Translated, it gives CASSELARETQYF.

J is TRBJ2-3 and V is TRBV27; the D is unclear. Germline CDR1 and CDR2: MNHEY and SMNVEV (reference sequence). This CDR3 has 16 residues. The V end was cut by 10 bases, the J end by 2 bases, with 22 bases between. The CDR3 bases are TGTGCCACGCGAGCCCACGGCGGCCCCTCCACAGATACGCAGTATTTT. Translating it yields CATRAHGGPSTDTQYF.

The chain carries TRBV25-1 and TRBJ2-3, with D perhaps TRBD1 (5 bases). The CDR3 runs 12 residues. CDR1 is MGHDK, CDR2 SYGVNS, per germline. With 5 bases removed from V and 5 bases from J, the gap between germline ends came to 8 bases. DNA for the CDR3: TGTGCCAGCAGTAACACAGGAGATACGCAGTATTTT. Its protein is CASSNTGDTQYF.

This chain connects TRBV30 to TRBJ2-1; D is possibly TRBD2 (5 bases). The CDR3 is made up of 13 amino acids. CDR1 GTSNPN and CDR2 SVGIG come from the germline V gene (reference sequence). V was clipped by 2 bases and J by 9 bases, with 14 bases between them. The CDR3 DNA is TGTGCCTGGAGTCCTACCGGAGAGGGTGAGCAGTTCTTC. It translates to CAWSPTGEGEQFF. Complete variable domain (other parts from reference TRBV30 and TRBJ2-1): SQTIHQWPATLVQPVGSPLSLECTVEGTSNPNLYWYRQAAGRGLQLLFYSVGIGQISSEVPQNLSASRPQDRQFILSSKKLLLSDSGFYLCAWSPTGEGEQFFGPGTRLTVL.

V is TRBV9 and J is TRBJ2-5, with 8 bases fitting TRBD2. Looked up from germline, CDR1 is SGDLS and CDR2 is YYNGEE. V lost 3 bases to trimming and J lost 7 bases; unmatched junction nucleotides: 5. CDR3 length: 13 amino acids. The CDR3 region is CASSGGLGGTQYF. The DNA of the CDR3 is TGTGCCAGCAGCGGGGGACTAGGGGGGACCCAGTACTTC.

In nucleotides, the CDR3 is TGTGCCACCACCGGCCTAGGCTACGAGCAGTACTTC. It is translated as CATTGLGYEQYF. This chain links TRBV10-3 with TRBJ2-7; D is undetermined. This CDR3 has 12 residues. V lost 10 bases to trimming and J lost 3 bases, with 13 bases between them. Germline CDR1 ENHRY, CDR2 SYGVKD.

DNA of the CDR3: TGTGCCAGTAGTAAGCCCAGGGGCTCCAGGAGCACTGAAGCTTTCTTT. The encoded protein is CASSKPRGSRSTEAFF. The chain carries TRBV19 and TRBJ1-1; a weak D match, TRBD1 (6 bases). CDR3 length equals 16 residues. The V gene's germline CDR1 is LNHDA and CDR2 SQIVND (reference sequence). The V end lost 4 bases, the J end lost 4 bases, and 19 bases lay between the germline ends.

This chain joins TRBV4-1 and TRBJ2-7; D is possibly TRBD2 (5 bases). Trimming stripped 1 base from V and 3 bases from J, with 10 bases between. Germline assignment: CDR1 MGHRA and CDR2 YSYEKL. The CDR3 contains 14 residues. CDR3 sequence (DNA): TGCGCCAGCAGCCAAGGTCATGCGGGCTACGAGCAGTACTTC. It codes for CASSQGHAGYEQYF.

The chain has TRBV4-2 and TRBJ2-2; the D is unclear. Germline V gives CDR1 LGHNA, CDR2 YNFKEQ. V dropped 1 base and J dropped 6 bases, with 3 bases sitting between them. CDR3 length equals 12 residues. The CDR3 region is CASSQVSGELFF. CDR3 sequence (DNA): TGTGCCAGCAGCCAAGTCTCCGGGGAGCTGTTTTTT.